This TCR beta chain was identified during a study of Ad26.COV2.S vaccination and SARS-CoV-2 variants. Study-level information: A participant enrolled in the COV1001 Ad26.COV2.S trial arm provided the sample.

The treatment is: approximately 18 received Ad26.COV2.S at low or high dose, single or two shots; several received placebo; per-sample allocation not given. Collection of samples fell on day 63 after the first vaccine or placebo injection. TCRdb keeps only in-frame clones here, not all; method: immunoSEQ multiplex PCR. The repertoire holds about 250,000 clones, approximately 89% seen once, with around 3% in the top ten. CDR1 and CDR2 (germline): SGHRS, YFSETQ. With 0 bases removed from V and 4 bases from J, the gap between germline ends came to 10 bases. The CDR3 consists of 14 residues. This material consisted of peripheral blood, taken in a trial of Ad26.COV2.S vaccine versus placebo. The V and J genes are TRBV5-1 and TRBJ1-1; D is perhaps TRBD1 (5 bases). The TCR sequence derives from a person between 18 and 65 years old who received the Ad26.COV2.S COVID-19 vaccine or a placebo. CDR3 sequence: CASSLDYGGTEAFF. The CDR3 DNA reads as TGCGCCAGCAGCTTGGATTATGGGGGCACTGAAGCTTTCTTT. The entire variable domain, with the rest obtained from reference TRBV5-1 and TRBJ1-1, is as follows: KAGVTQTPRYLIKTRGQQVTLSCSPISGHRSVSWYQQTPGQGLQFLFEYFSETQRNKGNFPGRFSGRQFSNSRSEMNVSTLELGDSALYLCASSLDYGGTEAFFGQGTRLTVV.